The next 12 T cell receptor beta chains were all read from a single sample in a study of T cell responses to AZD1222 COVID-19 vaccine. Some clones are missing from TCRdb's copy, which holds only in-frame ones; the method was immunoSEQ multiplex PCR. The data contain tens of thousands of clones, 70% to 90% of them seen just once; the ten biggest clones take up roughly 4%. The sequencing here drew on peripheral blood, taken on day 0 of AZD1222 vaccination. Every receptor here comes from an adult in good health.

CDR3 region: CASSQGGVAGNGETQYF. The CDR3, as DNA: TGCGCCAGCAGCCAAGGAGGAGTAGCGGGGAACGGTGAGACCCAGTACTTC. The V and J genes are TRBV4-1 and TRBJ2-5, with 8 bases matching TRBD2. In germline, CDR1 is MGHRA, CDR2 YSYEKL. The CDR3 covers 17 residues. The ends lost 1 base at V and 5 bases at J; junction bases unmatched: 12.

This chain links TRBV5-6 with TRBJ2-2; D is ambiguous. Per the germline V gene, CDR1 is SGHDT and CDR2 is YYEEEE. The V end was cut by 4 bases, the J end by 5 bases, with 6 bases between. The CDR3 spans 12 residues. CDR3 amino acids: CASSQQTGELFF. CDR3 DNA: TGTGCCAGCAGCCAACAGACCGGGGAGCTGTTTTTT.

The chain recombines TRBV7-3 with TRBJ1-1; the D gene is possibly TRBD1 (6 bases). Germline V gives CDR1 SGHTA, CDR2 FQGTGA. Trimming removed 5 bases at V and 5 bases at J, with 12 bases between. This CDR3 contains 13 residues. Here the CDR3 reads CASSPTGRTEAFF. The CDR3 bases are TGTGCCAGCAGCCCTACAGGGAGGACTGAAGCTTTCTTT.

This clone occurred once. The J gene is TRBJ2-7, the V gene TRBV19; D perhaps matches TRBD2 (5 bases). CDR1 is LNHDA and CDR2 is SQIVND in the germline V gene (reference sequence). This CDR3 is 15 amino acids long. V gave up 10 bases and J gave up 0 bases, with 19 bases separating them. The CDR3 nucleotides are TGTGCCACCAAGTTTGCAGCGGCGAGCTCCTACGAGCAGTACTTC. Its translation is CATKFAAASSYEQYF.

The chain carries TRBV6-2 or TRBV6-3 and TRBJ1-2; D uncertain. This CDR3 is 15 amino acids long. V was cut by 4 bases and J by 4 bases, with 16 bases left in between. Looked up from germline, CDR1 is MNHEY and CDR2 is SVGEGT. The CDR3 spells CASSWETSLAYGYTF. The CDR3 DNA is TGTGCCAGCAGTTGGGAGACGAGTCTCGCCTATGGCTACACCTTC.

The chain links TRBV28 to TRBJ1-6; D gene unclear. V lost 8 bases, J lost 6 bases, and 5 bases lay in between. CDR1 is MDHEN and CDR2 is SYDVKM in the germline V gene. The CDR3 is 11 residues long. DNA of the CDR3: TGTGCCAGCCTGAGTAATTCACCCCTCCACTTT. Its protein product is CASLSNSPLHF.

In nucleotides, the CDR3 is TGTGCCAGCAGTTCGAGGTATGGCTACACCTTC. Protein: CASSSRYGYTF. V and J are TRBV12-3 or TRBV12-4 and TRBJ1-2; D unresolved. V was shortened by 4 bases and J by 5 bases, with 5 bases between the two germline ends. This CDR3 is built from 11 residues.

The chain couples TRBV19 to TRBJ1-1; D gene uncertain. This CDR3 has 13 amino acids. V dropped 5 bases and J dropped 1 base, with 8 bases sitting between them. The germline V gene encodes CDR1 LNHDA and CDR2 SQIVND (reference sequence). The CDR3 reads CASSSTRNTEAFF. In DNA form, the CDR3 reads TGTGCCAGTAGTTCGACACGGAACACTGAAGCTTTCTTT.

The J gene is TRBJ2-7, the V gene TRBV19; TRBD2 matches 9 bases. CDR3 size: 13 residues. Looked up from germline, CDR1 is LNHDA and CDR2 is SQIVND (reference sequence). The V segment lost 2 bases and the J segment 6 bases; nucleotides outside the gene matches: 2. The CDR3 loop is CASSILAGTEQYF. In nucleotides, the CDR3 is TGTGCCAGTAGTATACTAGCGGGGACCGAGCAGTACTTC.

CDR3 region: CASSQRTGTSGYNEQFF. DNA for the CDR3: TGCGCCAGCAGCCAACGCACCGGGACTAGCGGATACAATGAGCAGTTCTTC. V gene TRBV4-1 combines with J gene TRBJ2-1; 11 bases are a match to TRBD2. V dropped 2 bases and J dropped 4; count of bases not matched to a gene: 7. The germline V gene encodes CDR1 MGHRA and CDR2 YSYEKL. CDR3 length: 17 residues.

This clone was recorded a few times. The CDR3 loop is CASSLSGGPTDTQYF. The CDR3 DNA follows: TGCGCCAGCAGCTTAAGCGGGGGACCCACAGATACGCAGTATTTT. The chain couples TRBV5-1 to TRBJ2-3, with TRBD2 matching over 8 bases. Germline V CDR1 and CDR2: SGHRS, YFSETQ. J gave up 2 bases and V 2 bases, and 4 bases lay outside the gene matches. This CDR3 is 15 amino acids long.

This sequence joins TRBV5-4 and TRBJ2-1, with TRBD2 matching 8 bases. Germline CDR1 is SGHNT and CDR2 is YYREEE (reference sequence). Germline trimming cut 2 bases from V and 1 base from J; bases unmatched to any gene: 8. CDR3 size: 17 residues. DNA for the CDR3: TGTGCCAGCAGCTTATGGGGAGTAGCGGGGTCCTACAATGAGCAGTTCTTC. Protein: CASSLWGVAGSYNEQFF.